A selection of T cell receptor beta chains follows, all from one sample in a study of blood T cells in healthy people across ages. Each CDR3 protein gets one entry after TCRdb re-called the 5' RACE reads with MiXCR. The data show some 1.5 million distinct CDR3 sequences, about 30% seen once. Sequencing was carried out using blood. The source is a woman aged 25-40 years in good health. CDR3s include the opening cysteine and the closing phenylalanine or tryptophan. Fields, in order: J gene, V gene, clone size, D gene, CDR3 DNA, CDR3 protein. D genes are given only for firm matches. Only some rows state a clone size, as once, few, many or a class for expanded clones.

j_call: TRBJ2-1; v_call: TRBV12-3/TRBV12-4; clone_size: .; d_call: .; cdr3_nt: TGTGCCAGCAGTTCAGACGCCTCCAACTACAATGAGCAGTTCTTC; cdr3_aa: CASSSDASNYNEQFF
j_call: TRBJ2-3; v_call: TRBV18; clone_size: few; d_call: TRBD2; cdr3_nt: TGTGCCAGCTCACCCTGGGAGCGGGAGAAGCAATATACGCAGTATTTT; cdr3_aa: CASSPWEREKQYTQYF
j_call: TRBJ2-5; v_call: TRBV6-4; clone_size: many; d_call: TRBD1; cdr3_nt: TGTGCCAGCAGTGAATCCCCGGGACAGGGGAGAGAGACCCAGTACTTC; cdr3_aa: CASSESPGQGRETQYF
j_call: TRBJ2-5; v_call: TRBV20-1; clone_size: many; d_call: .; cdr3_nt: TGCAGTGCTTGGCAAGAGACCCAGTACTTC; cdr3_aa: CSAWQETQYF
j_call: TRBJ2-7; v_call: TRBV5-1; clone_size: .; d_call: .; cdr3_nt: TGCGCCAGCAGCATGGGCGACGAGCAGTACTTC; cdr3_aa: CASSMGDEQYF
j_call: TRBJ2-1; v_call: TRBV10-2; clone_size: many; d_call: .; cdr3_nt: TGCGCCGTGGGTGAAGGGGGAGATGAGCAGTTCTTC; cdr3_aa: CAVGEGGDEQFF
j_call: TRBJ2-7; v_call: TRBV20-1; clone_size: few; d_call: TRBD2; cdr3_nt: TGCAGTGCTAGGTATTCTAGCGGGAGATCCTACGAGCAGTACTTC; cdr3_aa: CSARYSSGRSYEQYF
j_call: TRBJ1-2; v_call: TRBV30; clone_size: .; d_call: TRBD1; cdr3_nt: TGTGCCTGGAACCCGGGACAGAGAGCCTATGGCTACACCTTC; cdr3_aa: CAWNPGQRAYGYTF
j_call: TRBJ2-5; v_call: TRBV14; clone_size: .; d_call: .; cdr3_nt: TGTGCCAGCAGCCAAGACCTGGTACAAGAGACCCAGTACTTC; cdr3_aa: CASSQDLVQETQYF
j_call: TRBJ2-1; v_call: TRBV12-5; clone_size: .; d_call: .; cdr3_nt: TGTGCTAGTGGTTTTGGGGTCCCTCTGGGGAATGAGCAGTTCTTC; cdr3_aa: CASGFGVPLGNEQFF
j_call: TRBJ1-5; v_call: TRBV20-1; clone_size: .; d_call: .; cdr3_nt: TGCAGTGCGGGGAGCCAGGGAAGCAATCAGCCCCAGCATTTT; cdr3_aa: CSAGSQGSNQPQHF
j_call: TRBJ1-2; v_call: TRBV7-9; clone_size: .; d_call: .; cdr3_nt: TGTGCCAGCAGCAAGAATGGCTACACCTTC; cdr3_aa: CASSKNGYTF
j_call: TRBJ1-2; v_call: TRBV7-9; clone_size: .; d_call: .; cdr3_nt: TGTGCCAGCAGCGGCGGGGCCCACTATGGCTACACCTTC; cdr3_aa: CASSGGAHYGYTF
j_call: TRBJ2-2; v_call: TRBV4-1; clone_size: .; d_call: TRBD2; cdr3_nt: TGCGCCAGCAGCAAGACTAGCGGGAGGACCGGGGAGCTGTTTTTT; cdr3_aa: CASSKTSGRTGELFF
j_call: TRBJ2-1; v_call: TRBV5-1; clone_size: few; d_call: .; cdr3_nt: TGCGCCAGCAGCTTGGCTGTAGGAGGGGTGAATGAGCAGTTCTTC; cdr3_aa: CASSLAVGGVNEQFF
j_call: TRBJ1-2; v_call: TRBV18; clone_size: .; d_call: .; cdr3_nt: TGTGCCAGCTCACCTCAGACAGCTGGGGATAACTATGGCTACACCTTC; cdr3_aa: CASSPQTAGDNYGYTF